The rows below give T cell receptor beta chains drawn from one sample of a study of cytomegalovirus exposure and HLA in healthy donors. Assay used: immunoSEQ multiplex PCR; TCRdb lists only in-frame clones, some missing. The table records about 130,000 clones, around 72% of them present only once. The specimen sequenced was PBMCs. Source of these receptors: a human donor in good health. Each CDR3 is given with its conserved first and last residue. Each record gives: V gene, J gene, clone size, D gene, CDR3 protein, CDR3 DNA. A D gene is named only where the DNA matches it firmly. A row's size may be missing; if present it is once, few, many or a size class.

v_gene: TRBV2; j_gene: TRBJ2-2; abundance: once; d_gene: TRBD2; CDR3aa: CASKAGGPDTGELFF; CDR3nt: TGTGCCAGCAAGGCGGGAGGGCCCGACACCGGGGAGCTGTTTTTT
v_gene: TRBV28; j_gene: TRBJ1-2; abundance: -; d_gene: -; CDR3aa: CAATGATNYGYTF; CDR3nt: TGTGCGGCAACCGGAGCGACTAACTATGGCTACACCTTC
v_gene: TRBV13; j_gene: TRBJ1-2; abundance: -; d_gene: -; CDR3aa: CASSLGQNYGYTF; CDR3nt: TGTGCCAGCAGCCTCGGACAAAACTATGGCTACACCTTC
v_gene: TRBV30; j_gene: TRBJ1-2; abundance: -; d_gene: -; CDR3aa: CAWSTTGNYGYTF; CDR3nt: TGTGCCTGGAGTACTACAGGAAACTATGGCTACACCTTC
v_gene: TRBV19; j_gene: TRBJ2-7; abundance: -; d_gene: TRBD2; CDR3aa: CASSIIAGTPGEQYF; CDR3nt: TGTGCCAGTAGTATTATAGCGGGGACGCCAGGGGAGCAGTACTTC
v_gene: TRBV5-1; j_gene: TRBJ2-1; abundance: few; d_gene: TRBD1; CDR3aa: CASSSSGTGMGEQFF; CDR3nt: TGCGCCAGCAGCAGTTCCGGGACAGGGATGGGTGAGCAGTTCTTC
v_gene: TRBV27; j_gene: TRBJ1-5; abundance: -; d_gene: -; CDR3aa: CASSLFGVNQPQHF; CDR3nt: TGTGCCAGCAGTTTATTCGGGGTGAATCAGCCCCAGCATTTT
v_gene: TRBV4-1; j_gene: TRBJ2-7; abundance: -; d_gene: -; CDR3aa: CASSQGLAAGEQYF; CDR3nt: TGCGCCAGCAGCCAAGGGCTAGCCGCCGGAGAGCAGTACTTC
v_gene: TRBV30; j_gene: TRBJ2-7; abundance: -; d_gene: TRBD1; CDR3aa: CAWTPVAGGRYEQYF; CDR3nt: TGTGCCTGGACCCCGGTGGCAGGGGGCAGATACGAGCAGTACTTC
v_gene: TRBV11-3; j_gene: TRBJ1-4; abundance: -; d_gene: -; CDR3aa: CASSLVGPQPHNEKLFF; CDR3nt: TGTGCCAGCAGCTTAGTTGGGCCGCAACCGCATAATGAAAAACTGTTTTTT
v_gene: TRBV19; j_gene: TRBJ2-2; abundance: once; d_gene: -; CDR3aa: CASSPGVGTGELFF; CDR3nt: TGTGCCAGTAGTCCGGGGGTGGGCACCGGGGAGCTGTTTTTT
v_gene: TRBV2; j_gene: TRBJ1-3; abundance: -; d_gene: TRBD1; CDR3aa: CASSAGTVGNTIYF; CDR3nt: TGTGCCAGCAGTGCTGGGACAGTTGGAAACACCATATATTTT
v_gene: TRBV4-2; j_gene: TRBJ1-2; abundance: once; d_gene: -; CDR3aa: CASSQDAGLNGYTF; CDR3nt: TGTGCCAGCAGCCAAGATGCAGGGCTCAATGGCTACACCTTC
v_gene: TRBV6-6; j_gene: TRBJ1-2; abundance: few; d_gene: TRBD1; CDR3aa: CASSYSGGNYGYTF; CDR3nt: TGTGCCAGCAGTTACTCAGGGGGCAACTATGGCTACACCTTC
v_gene: TRBV5-1; j_gene: TRBJ2-2; abundance: once; d_gene: TRBD1; CDR3aa: CASSLAPGQSTGELFF; CDR3nt: TGCGCCAGCAGCTTGGCCCCGGGACAGAGCACCGGGGAGCTGTTTTTT
v_gene: TRBV4-2; j_gene: TRBJ2-1; abundance: -; d_gene: TRBD1; CDR3aa: CASSQGGIRGFGEQFF; CDR3nt: TGTGCCAGCAGCCAAGGCGGAATCAGGGGGTTTGGTGAGCAGTTCTTC
v_gene: TRBV28; j_gene: TRBJ2-5; abundance: once; d_gene: TRBD1; CDR3aa: CASSLTGAGGTQYF; CDR3nt: TGTGCCAGCAGCCTCACAGGGGCGGGCGGGACCCAGTACTTC
v_gene: TRBV30; j_gene: TRBJ1-1; abundance: few; d_gene: -; CDR3aa: CAWKYNMNTEAFF; CDR3nt: TGTGCCTGGAAGTACAACATGAACACTGAAGCTTTCTTT
v_gene: TRBV7-8; j_gene: TRBJ2-7; abundance: -; d_gene: TRBD2; CDR3aa: CASSHELAGGSISYEQYF; CDR3nt: TGTGCCAGCAGCCATGAGTTAGCGGGAGGATCAATCTCCTACGAGCAGTACTTC
v_gene: TRBV7-2; j_gene: TRBJ2-7; abundance: -; d_gene: -; CDR3aa: CASSLATSYEQYF; CDR3nt: TGTGCCAGCAGCTTGGCGACATCCTACGAGCAGTACTTC
v_gene: TRBV6-5; j_gene: TRBJ1-5; abundance: few; d_gene: -; CDR3aa: CASQQGPHSNQPQHF; CDR3nt: TGTGCCAGCCAACAGGGTCCCCATAGCAATCAGCCCCAGCATTTT
v_gene: TRBV18; j_gene: TRBJ2-7; abundance: -; d_gene: TRBD1; CDR3aa: CASSPGTGYTYEQYF; CDR3nt: TGTGCCAGCTCACCCGGGACAGGGTATACCTACGAGCAGTACTTC
v_gene: TRBV2; j_gene: TRBJ2-7; abundance: -; d_gene: -; CDR3aa: CASSPRGNVYEQYF; CDR3nt: TGTGCCAGCAGTCCCCGAGGGAACGTCTACGAGCAGTACTTC
v_gene: TRBV5-5; j_gene: TRBJ2-7; abundance: once; d_gene: TRBD2; CDR3aa: CASSSGLAGHRSSYEQYF; CDR3nt: TGTGCCAGCAGCTCGGGACTAGCGGGTCATCGGAGTTCCTACGAGCAGTACTTC
v_gene: TRBV7-6; j_gene: TRBJ2-7; abundance: -; d_gene: TRBD1; CDR3aa: CASSDPARQGSTYEQYF; CDR3nt: TGTGCCAGCAGCGACCCAGCCAGACAGGGGTCGACCTACGAGCAGTACTTC
v_gene: TRBV7-2; j_gene: TRBJ2-3; abundance: -; d_gene: -; CDR3aa: CASSTSSATQYF; CDR3nt: TGTGCCAGCAGCACCTCTAGCGCTACGCAGTATTTT
v_gene: TRBV25-1; j_gene: TRBJ2-1; abundance: -; d_gene: -; CDR3aa: CASTTSMREYNEQFF; CDR3nt: TGTGCCAGCACCACATCCATGAGGGAGTACAATGAGCAGTTCTTC
v_gene: TRBV30; j_gene: TRBJ2-5; abundance: -; d_gene: -; CDR3aa: CAWSVPGTPPRAQYF; CDR3nt: TGTGCCTGGAGTGTACCCGGGACACCCCCCAGGGCCCAGTACTTC
v_gene: TRBV7-9; j_gene: TRBJ2-2; abundance: -; d_gene: -; CDR3aa: CASARIPGELFF; CDR3nt: TGTGCCAGCGCTAGAATACCCGGGGAGCTGTTTTTT
v_gene: TRBV7-9; j_gene: TRBJ1-2; abundance: -; d_gene: -; CDR3aa: CASSQVRLGYTF; CDR3nt: TGTGCCAGCAGCCAAGTCAGGTTGGGCTACACCTTC
v_gene: TRBV6-1; j_gene: TRBJ2-5; abundance: -; d_gene: -; CDR3aa: CASSEGRGALETQYF; CDR3nt: TGTGCCAGCAGTGAAGGACGGGGGGCGCTGGAGACCCAGTACTTC
v_gene: TRBV9; j_gene: TRBJ1-2; abundance: few; d_gene: -; CDR3aa: CASSVAGARSYGYTF; CDR3nt: TGTGCCAGCAGCGTAGCAGGGGCCCGCTCCTATGGCTACACCTTC
v_gene: TRBV27; j_gene: TRBJ2-7; abundance: once; d_gene: -; CDR3aa: CASSFFPRRSSYEQYF; CDR3nt: TGTGCCAGCAGTTTCTTCCCTAGGCGGAGCTCCTACGAGCAGTACTTC
v_gene: TRBV15; j_gene: TRBJ2-4; abundance: -; d_gene: -; CDR3aa: CATSRRQQANIAKNIQYF; CDR3nt: TGTGCCACCAGCAGACGTCAACAGGCGAACATAGCCAAAAACATTCAGTACTTC
v_gene: TRBV5-5; j_gene: TRBJ2-2; abundance: -; d_gene: TRBD2; CDR3aa: CASRLGRREMSGELFF; CDR3nt: TGTGCCAGCAGATTGGGCCGGCGGGAGATGAGCGGGGAGCTGTTTTTT
v_gene: TRBV4-3; j_gene: TRBJ1-3; abundance: -; d_gene: -; CDR3aa: CASSQDIPGGGNTIYF; CDR3nt: TGCGCCAGCAGCCAAGATATCCCGGGAGGTGGAAACACCATATATTTT
v_gene: TRBV20-1; j_gene: TRBJ2-5; abundance: few; d_gene: -; CDR3aa: CSASLQETQYF; CDR3nt: TGCAGTGCTAGCTTGCAAGAGACCCAGTACTTC
v_gene: TRBV1; j_gene: TRBJ2-7; abundance: -; d_gene: -; CDR3aa: CTSSQSSGGEQYF; CDR3nt: TGCACCAGCAGCCAATCTAGCGGGGGAGAGCAGTACTTC
v_gene: TRBV4-2; j_gene: TRBJ1-1; abundance: -; d_gene: -; CDR3aa: CASSQDGGNTEAFF; CDR3nt: TGTGCCAGCAGCCAAGATGGCGGGAATACTGAAGCTTTCTTT
v_gene: TRBV27; j_gene: TRBJ1-2; abundance: -; d_gene: TRBD1; CDR3aa: CASSLGQGYGYTF; CDR3nt: TGTGCCAGCAGTTTGGGACAGGGCTATGGCTACACCTTC
v_gene: TRBV6-5; j_gene: TRBJ2-7; abundance: -; d_gene: TRBD1; CDR3aa: CASSPTGQGLYEQYF; CDR3nt: TGTGCCAGCAGTCCTACCGGACAGGGACTCTACGAGCAGTACTTC
v_gene: TRBV6-5; j_gene: TRBJ2-1; abundance: -; d_gene: TRBD2; CDR3aa: CASRGLAGESKQFF; CDR3nt: TGTGCCAGCAGGGGACTAGCGGGAGAGAGTAAGCAGTTCTTC
v_gene: TRBV10-3; j_gene: TRBJ1-3; abundance: -; d_gene: TRBD1; CDR3aa: CAISRDRDSGNTIYF; CDR3nt: TGTGCCATCAGTCGGGACAGGGACTCTGGAAACACCATATATTTT
v_gene: TRBV6-1; j_gene: TRBJ2-2; abundance: -; d_gene: TRBD1; CDR3aa: CASSSNRGNTGELFF; CDR3nt: TGTGCCAGCAGTTCCAACAGGGGAAACACCGGGGAGCTGTTTTTT
v_gene: TRBV28; j_gene: TRBJ2-1; abundance: -; d_gene: -; CDR3aa: CASRMGGGNEQFF; CDR3nt: TGTGCCAGCAGGATGGGGGGGGGCAACGAGCAGTTCTTC
v_gene: TRBV7-9; j_gene: TRBJ1-5; abundance: -; d_gene: TRBD1; CDR3aa: CASSRQGQPQHF; CDR3nt: TGTGCCAGCAGCCGACAGGGACAGCCCCAGCATTTT
v_gene: TRBV7-6; j_gene: TRBJ2-5; abundance: once; d_gene: -; CDR3aa: CASSPGWTDQETQYF; CDR3nt: TGTGCCAGCAGCCCCGGGTGGACAGACCAAGAGACCCAGTACTTC
v_gene: TRBV6-5; j_gene: TRBJ1-2; abundance: -; d_gene: -; CDR3aa: CASSYSTVGGYGYTF; CDR3nt: TGTGCCAGCAGTTACTCGACAGTGGGGGGGTATGGCTACACCTTC
v_gene: TRBV9; j_gene: TRBJ2-3; abundance: -; d_gene: -; CDR3aa: CASSVDLSGSTDTQYF; CDR3nt: TGTGCCAGCAGCGTAGACCTCAGCGGGAGCACAGATACGCAGTATTTT
v_gene: TRBV4-1; j_gene: TRBJ1-1; abundance: -; d_gene: TRBD1; CDR3aa: CASSPPSDRLVMNTEAFF; CDR3nt: TGCGCCAGCAGCCCACCCTCGGACAGGCTTGTTATGAACACTGAAGCTTTCTTT
v_gene: TRBV6-6; j_gene: TRBJ2-5; abundance: -; d_gene: -; CDR3aa: CASSRFQETQYF; CDR3nt: TGTGCCAGCAGTCGGTTCCAAGAGACCCAGTACTTC
v_gene: TRBV6-5; j_gene: TRBJ2-3; abundance: -; d_gene: TRBD2; CDR3aa: CASNSGGTDTQYF; CDR3nt: TGTGCCAGCAATAGCGGGGGGACAGATACGCAGTATTTT
v_gene: TRBV11-2; j_gene: TRBJ2-3; abundance: -; d_gene: -; CDR3aa: CASSLAQGTQYF; CDR3nt: TGTGCCAGCAGCCTCGCGCAGGGTACGCAGTATTTT
v_gene: TRBV2; j_gene: TRBJ1-2; abundance: -; d_gene: -; CDR3aa: CASSEGTYRNYGYTF; CDR3nt: TGTGCCAGCAGTGAAGGAACCTATAGAAACTATGGCTACACCTTC
v_gene: TRBV15; j_gene: TRBJ2-3; abundance: -; d_gene: TRBD2; CDR3aa: CATSRSRGLAGGYSTDTQYF; CDR3nt: TGTGCCACCAGCAGATCACGGGGACTAGCGGGGGGATATAGCACAGATACGCAGTATTTT